A selection of T cell receptor beta chains follows, all from one sample in a study of technical replicates of blood from several donors. Clones were read by immunoSEQ multiplex PCR, and TCRdb kept only the in-frame ones, dropping some. The sample has about 88,000 clones, about 94% seen once. Sequencing was performed on T cells isolated from PBMCs. These receptors all come from a human donor in good health. Both conserved end residues are part of each CDR3. Fields, in order: D gene, CDR3 length, clone size, V gene, J gene, CDR3 DNA, CDR3 protein. D genes are given only for firm matches. Size tells how often a clone was seen (once, few, many) or the class of an expanded clone, and some rows leave it out.

.,16,.,TRBV5-6,TRBJ2-1,TGTGCCAGCAGCTTGCGTGGGGGGATCTCCTACAATGAGCAGTTCTTC,CASSLRGGISYNEQFF
.,15,.,TRBV6-4,TRBJ2-3,TGTGCCAGCAGTGCCCTCCCGACTAGGGCAGATACGCAGTATTTT,CASSALPTRADTQYF
.,16,.,TRBV7-8,TRBJ1-4,TGTGCCAGCAGCCCGTGGAGGGTCTCAACTAATGAAAAACTGTTTTTT,CASSPWRVSTNEKLFF
TRBD2,17,.,TRBV7-2,TRBJ2-5,TGTGCCAGCAGTGTCGAAGTCGGGAGGGCGATACAAGAGACCCAGTACTTC,CASSVEVGRAIQETQYF
TRBD1,13,.,TRBV19,TRBJ1-2,TGTGCCAGTAGACTACAGGGGCCGGGAGGCTACACCTTC,CASRLQGPGGYTF
.,13,.,TRBV6-1,TRBJ1-2,TGTGCCAGCAGTACAAGAGGGCCCAGTGGCTACACCTTC,CASSTRGPSGYTF
.,13,.,TRBV29-1,TRBJ2-2,TGCAGCGTTGCAGTAGCTCGGTCCGGGGAGCTGTTTTTT,CSVAVARSGELFF
TRBD2,18,.,TRBV7-9,TRBJ2-7,TGTGCCAGCAGCGATGGGACTAGCGGGAGGGCAATGTACCCCGAGCAGTACTTC,CASSDGTSGRAMYPEQYF
.,16,.,TRBV27,TRBJ1-2,TGTGCCAGCAGATTCACGAGGCGGGGCAGACACTATGGCTACACCTTC,CASRFTRRGRHYGYTF
.,11,.,TRBV2,TRBJ2-7,TGTGCCAGCGAAGCCTCCTACGAGCAGTACTTC,CASEASYEQYF
.,13,.,TRBV19,TRBJ1-5,TGTGCCAGTAGTAGGCAGGGGAATCAGCCCCAGCATTTT,CASSRQGNQPQHF
TRBD2,15,.,TRBV4-1,TRBJ2-1,TGCGCCAGCAGCCAAGCCCAGCGGGGTTTCGATGAGCAGTTCTTC,CASSQAQRGFDEQFF
.,19,.,TRBV7-2,TRBJ2-1,TGTGCCAGCAGCTCTAGACAGGGGTTCGGGCTAGCGGACAACAATGAGCAGTTCTTC,CASSSRQGFGLADNNEQFF
.,16,.,TRBV25-1,TRBJ2-2,TGTGCCAGCAGTGAATATGGTCAGGGGCCCACCGGGGAGCTGTTTTTT,CASSEYGQGPTGELFF
.,15,.,TRBV2,TRBJ1-1,TGTGCCAGCAGTGAAAGGCGTTATCAGGGCTCTGAAGCTTTCTTT,CASSERRYQGSEAFF
.,12,once,TRBV28,TRBJ2-3,TGTGCCAGCAGACTTTCTCCAGATACGCAGTATTTT,CASRLSPDTQYF
.,15,.,TRBV10-2,TRBJ2-2,TGCGCCAGCAGAGAGACTCATACGAACACCGGGGAGCTGTTTTTT,CASRETHTNTGELFF
TRBD1,14,.,TRBV7-9,TRBJ2-7,TGTGCCAGCAGCTTAACAGGGGTTACCTACGAGCAGTACTTC,CASSLTGVTYEQYF
.,14,.,TRBV5-6,TRBJ2-7,TGTGCCAGCAGCTTCTCGGGGGTTCTCTACGAGCAGTACTTC,CASSFSGVLYEQYF
TRBD1,16,.,TRBV18,TRBJ1-1,TGTGCCAGCTCACTTGGACAGGGAGGGGTGAACACTGAAGCTTTCTTT,CASSLGQGGVNTEAFF
TRBD2,14,.,TRBV29-1,TRBJ2-7,TGCAGCGTTGATCTAGCGGGAGGGGGCTACGAGCAGTACTTC,CSVDLAGGGYEQYF
.,14,.,TRBV7-2,TRBJ2-7,TGTGCCAGCAGCTTAGGTCCGGGTACCTACGAGCAGTACTTC,CASSLGPGTYEQYF
TRBD1,15,.,TRBV28,TRBJ2-5,TGTGCCAGCAGGCCGGGACAGGGAAACCAAGAGACCCAGTACTTC,CASRPGQGNQETQYF
.,16,.,TRBV10-3,TRBJ2-3,TGTGCCATCAGTTCCCCCGCCTTAGCGGTGGGAGATACGCAGTATTTT,CAISSPALAVGDTQYF
TRBD2,15,.,TRBV14,TRBJ2-5,TGTGCCAGCAGCCCCAGCGGGAGTGGATGGGAGACCCAGTACTTC,CASSPSGSGWETQYF
TRBD1,22,.,TRBV19,TRBJ1-3,TGTGCCAGTATCTCATGGACAGGAACACTTACCGCCCGCCCATTCTCTGGAAACACCATATATTTT,CASISWTGTLTARPFSGNTIYF
TRBD1,15,.,TRBV9,TRBJ2-7,TGTGCCAGCAGCTCGCAGGGGGCTGGCATCTACGAGCAGTACTTC,CASSSQGAGIYEQYF
TRBD2,15,.,TRBV19,TRBJ2-3,TGTGCCAGTAGGGGACCGGGACTAGGCACAGATACGCAGTATTTT,CASRGPGLGTDTQYF